This T cell receptor (beta chain) is from a study of T cell changes during pregnancy in multiple sclerosis. Assay used: immunoSEQ multiplex PCR; TCRdb lists only in-frame clones, some missing. The sample records about 41,000 clones, around 90% being singletons. This clone was seen a single time. The sample was CD8+ T cells from peripheral blood mononuclear cells, taken in the first trimester of pregnancy. This TCR derives from a female donor with multiple sclerosis, enrolled in a pregnancy study.

The CDR3 bases are TGTGCCAGCAGTTACACCGGGGCTGAAGCTTTCTTT. Translating gives CASSYTGAEAFF. This sequence joins TRBV6-5 and TRBJ1-1; D not certain. Germline V gene sequence: CDR1 MNHEY, CDR2 SVGAGI. Trimming stripped 2 bases from V and 6 bases from J, with 7 bases between. The CDR3 consists of 12 residues.